A selection of T cell receptor beta chains follows, all from one sample in a study of cytomegalovirus exposure and HLA in healthy donors. This table comes from immunoSEQ multiplex PCR, and its TCRdb copy is limited to in-frame clones, with some not included. The sample lists approximately 150,000 clones; 80% were seen once. Input material: PBMCs. Receptors were obtained from a woman aged 40 to 50 in good health and CMV-seronegative. Each CDR3 is given with its conserved first and last residue. D genes are given only for firm matches. The size entry is marked missing in some rows and otherwise reads once, few, many or a size class.

d_call: .
clone_size: once
j_call: TRBJ1-2
v_call: TRBV5-8
cdr3_aa: CASSKEIYGYTF

d_call: TRBD1
clone_size: .
j_call: TRBJ2-7
v_call: TRBV5-1
cdr3_aa: CASSSQRTGATLLEQYF

d_call: TRBD1
clone_size: .
j_call: TRBJ2-7
v_call: TRBV28
cdr3_aa: CASRDRTEQYF

d_call: .
clone_size: .
j_call: TRBJ2-3
v_call: TRBV4-3
cdr3_aa: CASSQSLATTDTQYF

d_call: .
clone_size: .
j_call: TRBJ1-2
v_call: TRBV5-1
cdr3_aa: CASSLERQTNYGYTF

d_call: TRBD1
clone_size: .
j_call: TRBJ2-1
v_call: TRBV4-3
cdr3_aa: CASSQLGQGEEQFF

d_call: TRBD2
clone_size: few
j_call: TRBJ2-1
v_call: TRBV25-1
cdr3_aa: CASSEASGKWGNEQFF

d_call: .
clone_size: .
j_call: TRBJ2-3
v_call: TRBV2
cdr3_aa: CASDLMEIPDTQYF

d_call: TRBD1
clone_size: .
j_call: TRBJ2-7
v_call: TRBV11-2
cdr3_aa: CASSLDSGQGHKEQYF

d_call: TRBD1
clone_size: .
j_call: TRBJ1-5
v_call: TRBV19
cdr3_aa: CASSAIGTGLRSNQPQHF

d_call: .
clone_size: .
j_call: TRBJ1-5
v_call: TRBV30
cdr3_aa: CAWDPGDGQPQHF

d_call: .
clone_size: .
j_call: TRBJ2-1
v_call: TRBV7-3
cdr3_aa: CASSLAGTKQGNEQFF

d_call: .
clone_size: .
j_call: TRBJ2-2
v_call: TRBV27
cdr3_aa: CASSFLTGELFF

d_call: .
clone_size: .
j_call: TRBJ1-1
v_call: TRBV5-1
cdr3_aa: CASSQQGYTEAFF

d_call: .
clone_size: .
j_call: TRBJ2-3
v_call: TRBV4-3
cdr3_aa: CASSQSVRTGNTQYF

d_call: TRBD2
clone_size: .
j_call: TRBJ2-7
v_call: TRBV7-9
cdr3_aa: CASSKTSGGAYEQYF

d_call: TRBD1
clone_size: .
j_call: TRBJ1-5
v_call: TRBV15
cdr3_aa: CATSKNRGNLQPQHF

d_call: TRBD1
clone_size: .
j_call: TRBJ1-1
v_call: TRBV29-1
cdr3_aa: CSALGQGNTEAFF

d_call: TRBD1
clone_size: once
j_call: TRBJ1-1
v_call: TRBV5-5
cdr3_aa: CASSFGQVGGTEAFF

d_call: .
clone_size: .
j_call: TRBJ1-4
v_call: TRBV19
cdr3_aa: CASSMDSREKLFF

d_call: .
clone_size: .
j_call: TRBJ2-5
v_call: TRBV12-2
cdr3_aa: CASRHREETQYF

d_call: .
clone_size: .
j_call: TRBJ1-4
v_call: TRBV5-1
cdr3_aa: CASSFSSTNEKLFF

d_call: .
clone_size: .
j_call: TRBJ1-4
v_call: TRBV4-2
cdr3_aa: CASSQDGTTNEKLFF

d_call: .
clone_size: .
j_call: TRBJ1-2
v_call: TRBV20-1
cdr3_aa: CSAWGLYGYTF

d_call: TRBD1
clone_size: once
j_call: TRBJ1-2
v_call: TRBV14
cdr3_aa: CASSPGTGLYGYTF

d_call: .
clone_size: few
j_call: TRBJ1-2
v_call: TRBV28
cdr3_aa: CASSLQVNYGYTF

d_call: .
clone_size: .
j_call: TRBJ1-6
v_call: TRBV28
cdr3_aa: CASSLGVGANNSPLHF

d_call: .
clone_size: .
j_call: TRBJ2-3
v_call: TRBV4-2
cdr3_aa: CASSSRTGTDTQYF

d_call: TRBD1
clone_size: .
j_call: TRBJ1-1
v_call: TRBV27
cdr3_aa: CASSSRTGPNTEAFF

d_call: .
clone_size: few
j_call: TRBJ2-6
v_call: TRBV7-3
cdr3_aa: CASSGGLSGANVLTF

d_call: TRBD2
clone_size: .
j_call: TRBJ2-1
v_call: TRBV23-1
cdr3_aa: CASSLPPEGWGLAGGPTYNEQFF

d_call: .
clone_size: .
j_call: TRBJ1-1
v_call: TRBV4-2
cdr3_aa: CASSQDLEGFTEAFF

d_call: .
clone_size: few
j_call: TRBJ2-1
v_call: TRBV11-3
cdr3_aa: CASSFGNWYLSDEQFF

d_call: .
clone_size: .
j_call: TRBJ1-5
v_call: TRBV18
cdr3_aa: CASSPRGSGQPQHF

d_call: .
clone_size: .
j_call: TRBJ1-2
v_call: TRBV6-6
cdr3_aa: CASSKQNYGYTF

d_call: .
clone_size: .
j_call: TRBJ2-5
v_call: TRBV30
cdr3_aa: CAWAASQETQYF

d_call: .
clone_size: .
j_call: TRBJ2-7
v_call: TRBV6-5
cdr3_aa: CASSIGGSYEQYF

d_call: .
clone_size: .
j_call: TRBJ2-7
v_call: TRBV28
cdr3_aa: CASSSTGSSYEQYF

d_call: .
clone_size: .
j_call: TRBJ2-7
v_call: TRBV5-1
cdr3_aa: CASSLANDEQYF